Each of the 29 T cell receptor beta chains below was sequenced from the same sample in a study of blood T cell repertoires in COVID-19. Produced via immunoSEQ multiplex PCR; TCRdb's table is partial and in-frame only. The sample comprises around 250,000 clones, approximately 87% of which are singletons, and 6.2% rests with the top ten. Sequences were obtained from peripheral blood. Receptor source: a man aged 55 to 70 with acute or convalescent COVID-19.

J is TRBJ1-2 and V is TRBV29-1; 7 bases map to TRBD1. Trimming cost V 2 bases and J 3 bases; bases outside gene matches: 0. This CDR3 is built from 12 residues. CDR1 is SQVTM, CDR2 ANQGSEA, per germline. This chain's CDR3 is CSVETGDYGYTF. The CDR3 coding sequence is TGCAGCGTTGAAACAGGGGACTATGGCTACACCTTC.

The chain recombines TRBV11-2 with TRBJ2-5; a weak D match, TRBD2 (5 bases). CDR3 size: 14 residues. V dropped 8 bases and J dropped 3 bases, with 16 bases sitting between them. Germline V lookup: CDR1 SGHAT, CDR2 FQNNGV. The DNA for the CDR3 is TGTGCCAGCTCTACCCGGGGAACCAAAGAGACCCAGTACTTC. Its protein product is CASSTRGTKETQYF.

The CDR3 DNA is TGCGCCAGCAGCTTTGGACTAGCGGACTACAATGAGCAGTTCTTC. Translation: CASSFGLADYNEQFF. The chain is built from TRBV5-1 and TRBJ2-1, with 10 bases identical to TRBD2. CDR1 is SGHRS and CDR2 is YFSETQ in the germline V gene. J lost 3 bases, V lost 2 bases, and 2 bases had no gene match. The CDR3 has 15 amino acids. The full variable domain, its missing parts supplied by reference TRBV5-1 and TRBJ2-1, is KAGVTQTPRYLIKTRGQQVTLSCSPISGHRSVSWYQQTPGQGLQFLFEYFSETQRNKGNFPGRFSGRQFSNSRSEMNVSTLELGDSALYLCASSFGLADYNEQFFGPGTRLTVL.

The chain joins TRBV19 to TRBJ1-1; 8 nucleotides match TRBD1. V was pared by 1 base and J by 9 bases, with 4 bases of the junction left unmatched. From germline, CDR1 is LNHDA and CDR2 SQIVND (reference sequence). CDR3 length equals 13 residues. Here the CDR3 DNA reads TGTGCCAGTAGTATAGGGACAGGGCGAAAAGCTTTCTTT. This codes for CASSIGTGRKAFF.

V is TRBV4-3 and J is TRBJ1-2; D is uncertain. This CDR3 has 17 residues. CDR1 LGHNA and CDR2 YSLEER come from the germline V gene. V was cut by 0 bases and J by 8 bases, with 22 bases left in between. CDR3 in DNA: TGCGCCAGCAGCCAAGATCTTGCCCGGGTTCCAGCGGAGGGCTACACCTTC. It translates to CASSQDLARVPAEGYTF.

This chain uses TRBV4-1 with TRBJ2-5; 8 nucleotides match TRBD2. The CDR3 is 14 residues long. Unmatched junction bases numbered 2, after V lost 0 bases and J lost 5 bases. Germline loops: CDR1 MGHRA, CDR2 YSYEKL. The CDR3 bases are TGCGCCAGCAGCCAAGATGTAGCGGGGGAGACCCAGTACTTC. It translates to CASSQDVAGETQYF.

The CDR3 region is CASSSFRDTLIREQYF. DNA of the CDR3: TGTGCCAGCAGCTCTTTCCGGGACACCCTCATCAGGGAGCAGTACTTC. The rearrangement uses TRBV7-2 and TRBJ2-7, with D possibly TRBD1 on 6 matching bases. V shed 4 bases and J shed 7 bases, with 23 bases lying between them. The germline gives CDR1 SGHTA, CDR2 FQGNSA. The CDR3 is 16 residues long.

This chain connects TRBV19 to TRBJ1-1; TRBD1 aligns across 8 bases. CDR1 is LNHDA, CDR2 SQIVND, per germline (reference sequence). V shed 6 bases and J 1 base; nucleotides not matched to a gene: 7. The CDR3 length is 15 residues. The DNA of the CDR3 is TGTGCCAGTAGATATCAGGGGACAGGGAACACTGAAGCTTTCTTT. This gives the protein CASRYQGTGNTEAFF.

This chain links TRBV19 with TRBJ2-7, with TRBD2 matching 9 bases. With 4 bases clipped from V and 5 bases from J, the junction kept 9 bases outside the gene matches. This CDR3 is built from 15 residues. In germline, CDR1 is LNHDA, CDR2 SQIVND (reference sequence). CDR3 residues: CASSTRTSAGNEQYF. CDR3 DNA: TGTGCCAGTAGTACCCGGACTAGCGCGGGAAACGAGCAGTACTTC. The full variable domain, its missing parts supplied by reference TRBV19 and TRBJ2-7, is DGGITQSPKYLFRKEGQNVTLSCEQNLNHDAMYWYRQDPGQGLRLIYYSQIVNDFQKGDIAEGYSVSREKKESFPLTVTSAQKNPTAFYLCASSTRTSAGNEQYFGPGTRLTVT.

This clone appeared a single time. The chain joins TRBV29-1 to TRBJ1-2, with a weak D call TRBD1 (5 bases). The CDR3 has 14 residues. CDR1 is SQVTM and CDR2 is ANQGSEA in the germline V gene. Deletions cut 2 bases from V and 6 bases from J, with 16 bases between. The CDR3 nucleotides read TGCAGCGTTGAAAAGGCTACAGGAGCGAATGGCTACACCTTC. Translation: CSVEKATGANGYTF. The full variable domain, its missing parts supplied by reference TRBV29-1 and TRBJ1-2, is SAVISQKPSRDICQRGTSLTIQCQVDSQVTMMFWYRQQPGQSLTLIATANQGSEATYESGFVIDKFPISRPNLTFSTLTVSNMSPEDSSIYLCSVEKATGANGYTFGSGTRLTVV.

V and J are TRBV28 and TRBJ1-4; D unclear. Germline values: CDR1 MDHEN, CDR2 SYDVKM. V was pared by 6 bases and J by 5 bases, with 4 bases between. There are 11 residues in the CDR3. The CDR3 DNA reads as TGTGCCAGCAGCGGGAATGAAAAACTGTTTTTT. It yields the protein CASSGNEKLFF.

CDR3 protein: CASSPTMTSGGTYEQYF. The CDR3, as DNA: TGTGCCAGCAGCCCAACCATGACTAGCGGGGGTACCTACGAGCAGTACTTC. The V gene is TRBV11-3, the J gene TRBJ2-7; TRBD2 aligns across 12 bases. Germline CDR1 reads SGHNT; CDR2 reads YENEEA. Trimming at V came to 5 bases and at J to 2 bases, leaving 10 bases not matched to a gene. This CDR3 has 17 residues.

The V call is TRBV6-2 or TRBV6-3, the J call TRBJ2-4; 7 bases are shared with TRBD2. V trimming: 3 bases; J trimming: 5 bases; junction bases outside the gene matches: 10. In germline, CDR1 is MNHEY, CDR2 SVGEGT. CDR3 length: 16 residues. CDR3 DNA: TGTGCCAGCAGTTATCCCCCAGCGGGGAGCCAAAACATTCAGTACTTC. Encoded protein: CASSYPPAGSQNIQYF.

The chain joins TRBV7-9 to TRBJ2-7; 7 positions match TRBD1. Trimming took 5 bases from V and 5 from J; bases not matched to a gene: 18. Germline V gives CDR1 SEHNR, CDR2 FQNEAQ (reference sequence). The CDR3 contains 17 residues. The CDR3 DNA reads TGTGCCAGCAGCCTGTGGGACAGTCTACAGAGAGCCCACGAGCAGTACTTC. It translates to CASSLWDSLQRAHEQYF.

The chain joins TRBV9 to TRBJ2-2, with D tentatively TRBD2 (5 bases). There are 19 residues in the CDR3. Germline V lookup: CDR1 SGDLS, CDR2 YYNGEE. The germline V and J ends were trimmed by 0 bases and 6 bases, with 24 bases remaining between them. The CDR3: CASSVGAGMASRVSGELFF. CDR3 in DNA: TGTGCCAGCAGCGTAGGTGCTGGCATGGCTAGCCGGGTGTCCGGGGAGCTGTTTTTT.

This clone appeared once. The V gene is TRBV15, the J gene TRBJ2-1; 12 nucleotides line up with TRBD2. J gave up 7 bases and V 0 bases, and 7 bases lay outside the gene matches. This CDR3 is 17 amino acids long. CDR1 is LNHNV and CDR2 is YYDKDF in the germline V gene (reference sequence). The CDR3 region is CATSRDRSLAGGNEQFF. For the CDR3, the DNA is TGTGCCACCAGCAGAGATCGTTCACTAGCGGGGGGAAATGAGCAGTTCTTC.

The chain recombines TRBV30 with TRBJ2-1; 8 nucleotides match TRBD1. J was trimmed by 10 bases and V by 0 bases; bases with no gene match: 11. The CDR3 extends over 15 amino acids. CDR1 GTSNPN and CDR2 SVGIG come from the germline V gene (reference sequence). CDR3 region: CAWSVLQGGRGEQFF. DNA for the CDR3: TGTGCCTGGAGTGTACTACAGGGGGGTAGGGGGGAGCAGTTCTTC.

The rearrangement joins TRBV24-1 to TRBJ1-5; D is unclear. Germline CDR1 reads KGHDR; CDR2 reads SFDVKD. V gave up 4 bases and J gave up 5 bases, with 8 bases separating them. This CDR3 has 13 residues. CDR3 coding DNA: TGTGCCACCAGTGACCGGAGGGATCAGCCCCAGCATTTT. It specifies CATSDRRDQPQHF.

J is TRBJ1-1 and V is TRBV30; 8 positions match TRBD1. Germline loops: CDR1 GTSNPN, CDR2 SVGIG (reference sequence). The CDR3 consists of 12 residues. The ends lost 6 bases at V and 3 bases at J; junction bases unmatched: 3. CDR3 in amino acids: CACDRGDTEAFF. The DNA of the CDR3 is TGTGCCTGCGACAGGGGTGACACTGAAGCTTTCTTT.

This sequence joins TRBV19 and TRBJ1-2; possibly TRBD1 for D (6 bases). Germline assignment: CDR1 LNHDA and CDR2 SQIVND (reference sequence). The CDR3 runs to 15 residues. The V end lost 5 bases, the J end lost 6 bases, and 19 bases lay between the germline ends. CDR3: CASSPPGTHHNGYTF. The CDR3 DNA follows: TGTGCCAGTAGTCCCCCCGGGACACATCATAATGGCTACACCTTC.

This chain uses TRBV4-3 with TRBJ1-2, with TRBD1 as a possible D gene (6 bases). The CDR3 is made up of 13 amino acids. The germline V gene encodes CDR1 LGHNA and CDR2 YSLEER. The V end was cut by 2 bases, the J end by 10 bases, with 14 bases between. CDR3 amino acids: CASSQSLGGYYTF. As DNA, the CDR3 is TGCGCCAGCAGCCAATCGTTAGGGGGTTACTACACCTTC.

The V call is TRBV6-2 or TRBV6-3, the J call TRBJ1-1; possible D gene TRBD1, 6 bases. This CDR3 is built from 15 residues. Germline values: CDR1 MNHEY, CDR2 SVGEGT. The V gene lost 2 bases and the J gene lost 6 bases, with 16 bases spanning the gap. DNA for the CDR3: TGTGCCAGCAGTTACCGCCAGGGGATCAGCGCTGAAGCTTTCTTT. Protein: CASSYRQGISAEAFF.

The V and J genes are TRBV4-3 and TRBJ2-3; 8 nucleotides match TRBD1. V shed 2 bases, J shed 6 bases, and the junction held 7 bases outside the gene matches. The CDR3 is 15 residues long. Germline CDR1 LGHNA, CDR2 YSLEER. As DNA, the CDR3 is TGCGCCAGCAGCCAACAGACAGGGGATACTGATACGCAGTATTTT. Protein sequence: CASSQQTGDTDTQYF.

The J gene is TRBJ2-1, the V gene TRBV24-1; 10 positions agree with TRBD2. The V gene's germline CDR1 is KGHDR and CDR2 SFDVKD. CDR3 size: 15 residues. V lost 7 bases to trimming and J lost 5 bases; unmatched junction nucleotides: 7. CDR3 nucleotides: TGTGCCACCAGGGGGGGACTAGCGCTCCACAATGAGCAGTTCTTC. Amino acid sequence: CATRGGLALHNEQFF.

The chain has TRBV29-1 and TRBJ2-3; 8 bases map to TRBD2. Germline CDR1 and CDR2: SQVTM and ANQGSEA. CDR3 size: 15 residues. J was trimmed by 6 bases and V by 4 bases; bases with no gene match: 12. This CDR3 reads CSVGRGAVDHDTQYF. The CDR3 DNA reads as TGCAGCGTTGGGCGGGGGGCGGTAGACCATGATACGCAGTATTTT.

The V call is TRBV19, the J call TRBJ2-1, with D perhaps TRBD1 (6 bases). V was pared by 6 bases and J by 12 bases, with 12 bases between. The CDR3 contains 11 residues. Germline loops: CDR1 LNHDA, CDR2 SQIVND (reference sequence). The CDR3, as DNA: TGTGCCAGTAGCCAGGGGCTAGCGCAGTTCTTC. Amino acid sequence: CASSQGLAQFF.

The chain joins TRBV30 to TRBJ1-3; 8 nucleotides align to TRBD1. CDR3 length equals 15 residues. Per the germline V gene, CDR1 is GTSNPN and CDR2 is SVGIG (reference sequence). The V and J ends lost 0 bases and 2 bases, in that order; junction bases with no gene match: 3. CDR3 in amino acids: CAWSVWTGPGNTIYF. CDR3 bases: TGTGCCTGGAGTGTTTGGACAGGGCCTGGAAACACCATATATTTT.

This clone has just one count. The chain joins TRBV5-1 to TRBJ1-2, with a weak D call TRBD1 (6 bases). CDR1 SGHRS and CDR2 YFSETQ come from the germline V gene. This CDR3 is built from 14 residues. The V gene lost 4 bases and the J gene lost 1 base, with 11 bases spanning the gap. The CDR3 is CASSTGTLNYGYTF. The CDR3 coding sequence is TGCGCCAGCAGCACCGGGACACTTAACTATGGCTACACCTTC.

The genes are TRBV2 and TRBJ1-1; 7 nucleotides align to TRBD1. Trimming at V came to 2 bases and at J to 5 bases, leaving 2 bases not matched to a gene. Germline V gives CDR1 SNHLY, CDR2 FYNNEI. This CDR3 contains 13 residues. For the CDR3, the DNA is TGTGCCAGCAGTGAAAGGGGGCTGACTGAAGCTTTCTTT. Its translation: CASSERGLTEAFF.